This T cell receptor (beta chain) was obtained from a study of identical twins. TCRdb reanalysed the 5' RACE reads using MiXCR and keeps one entry per CDR3 protein. The sample consists of 450,000 or so distinct CDR3 sequences, over 11% of them appearing once. This clonotype was seen a few times. The V and J ends lost 3 bases and 2 bases respectively, with 17 bases between them. The CDR3 is 16 residues long. Germline CDR1 and CDR2: SGHRS and YFSETQ. The sample was also linked to a second study, of yellow fever vaccine responses in identical twins.

The receptor was isolated from a woman in her late teens or twenties in good health. The chain joins TRBV5-1 to TRBJ1-1; D unclear. Sequenced: CD4+ T cells sorted from blood. The CDR3 loop reads CASSWATVGSNTEAFF. The CDR3 DNA follows: TGCGCCAGCAGCTGGGCTACTGTGGGGAGTAACACTGAAGCTTTCTTT.